A single sample is the source of the 29 T cell receptor beta chains below, sequenced in a study of cytomegalovirus exposure and HLA in healthy donors. Primers included in the PCR were 60 Vbeta and 13 Jbeta primers. Generated by immunoSEQ multiplex PCR, the TCRdb table keeps only in-frame clones and is missing some. The profile shows some 99,000 clones, roughly 71% of them singletons. Sample: PBMCs. The receptors were sampled from a woman aged 70-85 years in good health and CMV-seropositive.

The J gene is TRBJ1-4, the V gene TRBV4-2; 9 bases are shared with TRBD1. After removal of 0 bases from V and 8 bases from J, the junction contained 4 bases not matched to a gene. This CDR3 is built from 15 residues. Per germline, CDR1 LGHNA and CDR2 YNFKEQ. CDR3 nucleotide sequence: TGTGCCAGCAGCCAAGAACAGGGGGCGTGGGAAAAACTGTTTTTT. It is translated as CASSQEQGAWEKLFF.

The chain joins TRBV2 to TRBJ2-3, with a possible D match to TRBD2 (6 bases). Germline V gives CDR1 SNHLY, CDR2 FYNNEI. V was cut by 5 bases and J by 5 bases, with 20 bases left in between. This CDR3 is built from 16 residues. The CDR3 nucleotides read TGTGCCAGCAGTCAGCTCGATCTAGCGAGTCTAGATACGCAGTATTTT. Its protein product is CASSQLDLASLDTQYF.

The chain has TRBV30 and TRBJ2-5, with 11 bases fitting TRBD2. The germline V gene has CDR1 GTSNPN and CDR2 SVGIG (reference sequence). There are 15 residues in the CDR3. V was clipped by 3 bases and J by 1 base; unmatched bases: 4. The CDR3 nucleotides read TGTGCCTGGAGCTTGGGACTAGCGGTCCAAGAGACCCAGTACTTC. Translated, it gives CAWSLGLAVQETQYF. The full variable domain, rest sourced from reference TRBV30 and TRBJ2-5, is SQTIHQWPATLVQPVGSPLSLECTVEGTSNPNLYWYRQAAGRGLQLLFYSVGIGQISSEVPQNLSASRPQDRQFILSSKKLLLSDSGFYLCAWSLGLAVQETQYFGPGTRLLVL.

The rearrangement joins TRBV6-5 to TRBJ2-7; 9 bases map to TRBD1. CDR1 MNHEY and CDR2 SVGAGI come from the germline V gene. V shed 5 bases and J 4 bases; nucleotides not matched to a gene: 6. This CDR3 has 14 residues. The CDR3 reads CASSTTGGWYEQYF. The CDR3 nucleotides are TGTGCCAGCAGTACGACAGGGGGATGGTACGAGCAGTACTTC.

This rearrangement joins TRBV7-8 to TRBJ1-1; 7 bases are shared with TRBD1. The CDR3 extends over 17 amino acids. Germline trimming cut 3 bases from V and 1 base from J; bases unmatched to any gene: 11. Germline values: CDR1 SGHVS, CDR2 FQNEAQ. The CDR3 DNA reads as TGTGCCAGCAGCTTTTCTCAAACGACAGGGCCGAACACTGAAGCTTTCTTT. This codes for CASSFSQTTGPNTEAFF.

The chain joins TRBV25-1 to TRBJ1-6; D possibly corresponds to TRBD1 (5 bases). Trimming left V 8 bases short and J 9 bases short, with 14 bases between. Germline V CDR1 and CDR2: MGHDK, SYGVNS. This CDR3 spans 13 amino acids. The CDR3 sequence: CASSSRGGSPLHF. The CDR3 DNA reads TGTGCCAGCTCATCCCGGGGGGGTTCACCCCTCCACTTT.

The chain employs TRBV7-3 and TRBJ1-2; D remains ambiguous. This CDR3 region has 14 residues. Per germline, CDR1 SGHTA and CDR2 FQGTGA. V lost 1 base, J lost 3 bases, and 9 bases lay in between. This CDR3 reads CASSLNGGHYGYTF. In DNA, the CDR3 is TGTGCCAGCAGCTTAAACGGTGGGCACTATGGCTACACCTTC. Complete variable domain (other parts from reference TRBV7-3 and TRBJ1-2): GAGVSQTPSNKVTEKGKYVELRCDPISGHTALYWYRQSLGQGPEFLIYFQGTGAADDSGLPNDRFFAVRPEGSVSTLKIQRTERGDSAVYLCASSLNGGHYGYTFGSGTRLTVV.

The chain uses TRBV6-5 and TRBJ1-1, with D perhaps TRBD1 (5 bases). The CDR3 has 13 amino acids. V shed 6 bases and J shed 1 base, with 9 bases lying between them. The V gene's germline CDR1 is MNHEY and CDR2 SVGAGI. CDR3 coding DNA: TGTGCCAGCAGAATGACAGAGAACACTGAAGCTTTCTTT. It encodes CASRMTENTEAFF.

The chain recombines TRBV25-1 with TRBJ1-5; D is ambiguous. Between the trimmed V and J ends, which lost 3 bases and 7 bases, there was a span of 10 bases. This CDR3 region has 13 residues. The V gene's germline CDR1 is MGHDK and CDR2 SYGVNS. CDR3 residues: CASSDGYSQPQHF. CDR3 DNA: TGTGCCAGCAGTGATGGGTATAGCCAGCCCCAGCATTTT.

V and J are TRBV9 and TRBJ2-1; a weak D match, TRBD2 (6 bases). Germline values: CDR1 SGDLS, CDR2 YYNGEE. The CDR3 has 14 residues. Trimming pared 4 bases from V and 3 bases from J, leaving 11 bases between. Here the CDR3 DNA reads TGTGCCAGCAGCACTGGGGACTTCTACAATGAGCAGTTCTTC. Translation gives CASSTGDFYNEQFF.

For this clone: The junction departs from germline at one end; a sequencing error may be responsible. V and J are TRBV5-1 and TRBJ1-5, with a weak D call TRBD1 (5 bases). CDR1 SGHRS and CDR2 YFSETQ come from the germline V gene. The CDR3 sequence is 15 residues long. For the CDR3, the DNA is TGCGCCAGCAGTTTGGAGGGGAAAAGCAATCAGCCCCAGCATTTT. Translating it yields CASSLEGKSNQPQHF. The full variable domain, rest sourced from reference TRBV5-1 and TRBJ1-5, is KAGVTQTPRYLIKTRGQQVTLSCSPISGHRSVSWYQQTPGQGLQFLFEYFSETQRNKGNFPGRFSGRQFSNSRSEMNVSTLELGDSALYLCASSLEGKSNQPQHFGDGTRLSIL.

This clone was picked up a small number of times. The chain combines TRBV7-9 with TRBJ2-5, with D maybe TRBD1 (6 bases). The CDR3 runs 14 residues. Between the trimmed V and J ends, which lost 5 bases and 5 bases, there was a span of 15 bases. The V gene's germline CDR1 is SEHNR and CDR2 FQNEAQ (reference sequence). The CDR3 coding sequence is TGTGCCAGCAGCAAATCTGGGGGCCGGGAGACCCAGTACTTC. As protein: CASSKSGGRETQYF.

This rearrangement joins TRBV2 to TRBJ2-3, with 11 bases fitting TRBD2. This CDR3 has 16 amino acids. Germline V CDR1 and CDR2: SNHLY, FYNNEI. V lost 4 bases, J lost 0 bases, and 3 bases stayed unmatched. The CDR3 protein is CASSGSSGGSTDTQYF. The CDR3 nucleotides are TGTGCCAGCAGTGGGTCTAGCGGGGGGAGCACAGATACGCAGTATTTT. Supplemented by reference TRBV2 and TRBJ2-3, the full variable domain reads EPEVTQTPSHQVTQMGQEVILRCVPISNHLYFYWYRQILGQKVEFLVSFYNNEISEKSEIFDDQFSVERPDGSNFTLKIRSTKLEDSAMYFCASSGSSGGSTDTQYFGPGTRLTVL.

The chain couples TRBV5-6 to TRBJ1-1; D perhaps matches TRBD1 (6 bases). V was trimmed by 2 bases and J by 0 bases, leaving 14 bases between them. The length of the CDR3 is 16 residues. Germline lookup yields CDR1 SGHDT and CDR2 YYEEEE. The DNA for the CDR3 is TGTGCCAGCAGCTTCCCTAAAGACAGGATGAACACTGAAGCTTTCTTT. Protein product: CASSFPKDRMNTEAFF.

The DNA for the CDR3 is TGCGCCAGCAGCCCCTCAGGGCCCACCTATGGCTACACCTTC. Protein sequence: CASSPSGPTYGYTF. The chain links TRBV5-1 to TRBJ1-2, with D perhaps matching TRBD1 (5 bases). Germline loops: CDR1 SGHRS, CDR2 YFSETQ. The CDR3 extends over 14 amino acids. V gave up 4 bases and J gave up 4 bases, with 14 bases separating them.

The sample holds a few counts of this clone. The chain links TRBV5-5 to TRBJ1-1, with TRBD1 matching over 7 bases. With 4 bases clipped from V and 5 bases from J, the junction kept 5 bases outside the gene matches. The CDR3 sequence is 13 residues long. Per the germline V gene, CDR1 is SGHKS and CDR2 is YYEKEE (reference sequence). The CDR3 is CASSIGTATEAFF. The CDR3 nucleotides read TGTGCCAGCAGCATAGGGACAGCAACTGAAGCTTTCTTT.

The genes are TRBV7-2 and TRBJ1-4; 9 bases match TRBD1. The CDR3 consists of 14 residues. From germline, CDR1 is SGHTA and CDR2 FQGNSA. The V segment lost 7 bases and the J segment 7 bases; nucleotides outside the gene matches: 7. As DNA, the CDR3 is TGTGCCAGCAAGACGACAGGGGGTAGTGAAAAACTGTTTTTT. This encodes CASKTTGGSEKLFF.

The chain couples TRBV10-3 to TRBJ1-5; no clear D. Per the germline V gene, CDR1 is ENHRY and CDR2 is SYGVKD. V was cut by 4 bases and J by 9 bases, with 13 bases left in between. This CDR3 contains 13 residues. This chain's CDR3 is CAISVTGLGPQHF. The CDR3 DNA reads as TGTGCCATCAGTGTGACGGGATTAGGGCCCCAGCATTTT.

The genes are TRBV7-9 and TRBJ1-1, with D unresolved. Germline CDR1 reads SEHNR; CDR2 reads FQNEAQ (reference sequence). Trimming pared 5 bases from V and 1 base from J, leaving 11 bases between. The CDR3 covers 14 residues. The chain's CDR3 is CASSETGQNTEAFF. As DNA, the CDR3 is TGTGCCAGCAGCGAGACGGGTCAGAACACTGAAGCTTTCTTT.

With respect to this clone: This sample includes further DNA sequences coding for the same CDR3. This chain connects TRBV6-5 to TRBJ1-5; 9 bases map to TRBD1. The CDR3 consists of 15 residues. Germline V gives CDR1 MNHEY, CDR2 SVGAGI. Losses at the gene ends were 0 bases for V and 4 bases for J; bases not matched to a gene: 1. In DNA, the CDR3 is TGTGCCAGCAGTTACTCAGGGACAGGGAATCAGCCCCAGCATTTT. Translated: CASSYSGTGNQPQHF.

This clone was picked up a small number of times. The chain recombines TRBV7-3 with TRBJ1-1, with TRBD1 matching over 7 bases. The germline CDR1 and CDR2 sequences are SGHTA and FQGTGA. This CDR3 has 14 amino acids. The J segment lost 4 bases and the V segment lost 5 bases, leaving 7 bases of the junction unmatched. The CDR3 coding sequence is TGTGCCAGCAGCCCCCAGACAGGGACCACTGAAGCTTTCTTT. This sequence encodes CASSPQTGTTEAFF.

This chain links TRBV19 with TRBJ1-4; D is perhaps TRBD1 (5 bases). The CDR3 is 15 residues long. Trimming cost V 5 bases and J 0 bases, with 10 bases left between them. The germline gives CDR1 LNHDA, CDR2 SQIVND (reference sequence). This CDR3 is CASSFDSATNEKLFF. The CDR3 DNA reads TGTGCCAGTAGTTTCGACAGTGCAACTAATGAAAAACTGTTTTTT.

CDR3: CASSSQGNTEAFF. CDR3 DNA: TGTGCCAGCAGTTCACAGGGGAACACTGAAGCTTTCTTT. The chain combines TRBV6-4 with TRBJ1-1, with TRBD1 as a possible D gene (6 bases). Germline CDR1 MRHNA, CDR2 SNTAGT. Trimming removed 5 bases from V and 1 base from J, with 8 bases in between. CDR3 length: 13 residues.

The rearrangement links TRBV4-2 to TRBJ2-7; D not resolved. The CDR3 sequence is 13 residues long. Germline V gene data show CDR1 as LGHNA and CDR2 as YNFKEQ. Between the trimmed V and J ends, which lost 5 bases and 6 bases, there was a span of 14 bases. CDR3 loop: CASSSRLSGEQYF. The CDR3 nucleotides are TGTGCCAGCAGCTCCCGACTCTCTGGCGAGCAGTACTTC.

The CDR3 sequence is CASSLYEGQEAFF. The CDR3 DNA is TGTGCCAGCAGCTTGTACGAGGGACAAGAAGCTTTCTTT. This sequence joins TRBV5-6 and TRBJ1-1; D might be TRBD1 (6 bases). The CDR3 length is 13 residues. V was shortened by 1 base and J by 8 bases, with 12 bases between the two germline ends. Germline lookup yields CDR1 SGHDT and CDR2 YYEEEE.

The chain recombines TRBV18 with TRBJ1-2; the D gene is possibly TRBD1 (6 bases). In germline, CDR1 is KGHSH, CDR2 LQKENI. V gave up 9 bases and J gave up 7 bases, with 18 bases separating them. The CDR3 is made up of 13 amino acids. The CDR3 DNA is TGTGCCAGTCGAACCGGGACAAGGGGTGGCTACACCTTC. Amino acid sequence: CASRTGTRGGYTF.

Regarding this clone: Relative to the germline gene, one junction end is altered; a read error may explain this. V usage is TRBV19 and J usage is TRBJ1-1; D is unclear. CDR1 is LNHDA and CDR2 is SQIVND in the germline V gene (reference sequence). This CDR3 comprises 14 residues. CDR3 region: CASEGGPGNIEAFF. Written as DNA, the CDR3 is TGTGCCTCCGAGGGAGGGCCCGGGAACATTGAAGCTTTCTTT.

This rearrangement joins TRBV10-3 to TRBJ2-2, with TRBD2 identical over 7 bases. V lost 4 bases and J lost 0; bases outside the gene matches: 2. The CDR3 has 15 amino acids. In germline, CDR1 is ENHRY, CDR2 SYGVKD. CDR3 amino acids: CAISARGANTGELFF. In DNA, the CDR3 is TGTGCCATCAGTGCACGGGGGGCGAACACCGGGGAGCTGTTTTTT.

This chain links TRBV11-2 with TRBJ2-7; unclear D gene. Trimming took 6 bases from V and 3 from J, leaving 9 bases between them. Germline CDR1 and CDR2: SGHAT and FQNNGV. The CDR3 runs to 12 residues. The CDR3 region is CASRNLVYEQYF. The DNA for the CDR3 is TGTGCCAGCAGAAATCTAGTCTACGAGCAGTACTTC.